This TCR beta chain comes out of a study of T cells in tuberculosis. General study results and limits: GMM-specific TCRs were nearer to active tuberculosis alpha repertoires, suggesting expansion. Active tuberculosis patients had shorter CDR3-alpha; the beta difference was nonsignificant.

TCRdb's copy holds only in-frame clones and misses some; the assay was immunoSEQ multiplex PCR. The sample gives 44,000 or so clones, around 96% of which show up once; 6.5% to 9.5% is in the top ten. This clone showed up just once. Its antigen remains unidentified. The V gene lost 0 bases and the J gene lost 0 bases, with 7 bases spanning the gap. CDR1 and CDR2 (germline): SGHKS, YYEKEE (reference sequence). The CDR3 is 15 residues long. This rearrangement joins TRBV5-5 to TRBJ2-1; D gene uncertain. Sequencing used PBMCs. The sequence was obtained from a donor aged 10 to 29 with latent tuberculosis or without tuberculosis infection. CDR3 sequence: CASSLVQYSYNEQFF. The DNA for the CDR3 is TGTGCCAGCAGCTTGGTTCAGTACTCCTACAATGAGCAGTTCTTC. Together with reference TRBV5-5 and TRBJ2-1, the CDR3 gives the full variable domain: DAGVTQSPTHLIKTRGQQVTLRCSPISGHKSVSWYQQVLGQGPQFIFQYYEKEERGRGNFPDRFSARQFPNYSSELNVNALLLGDSALYLCASSLVQYSYNEQFFGPGTRLTVL.